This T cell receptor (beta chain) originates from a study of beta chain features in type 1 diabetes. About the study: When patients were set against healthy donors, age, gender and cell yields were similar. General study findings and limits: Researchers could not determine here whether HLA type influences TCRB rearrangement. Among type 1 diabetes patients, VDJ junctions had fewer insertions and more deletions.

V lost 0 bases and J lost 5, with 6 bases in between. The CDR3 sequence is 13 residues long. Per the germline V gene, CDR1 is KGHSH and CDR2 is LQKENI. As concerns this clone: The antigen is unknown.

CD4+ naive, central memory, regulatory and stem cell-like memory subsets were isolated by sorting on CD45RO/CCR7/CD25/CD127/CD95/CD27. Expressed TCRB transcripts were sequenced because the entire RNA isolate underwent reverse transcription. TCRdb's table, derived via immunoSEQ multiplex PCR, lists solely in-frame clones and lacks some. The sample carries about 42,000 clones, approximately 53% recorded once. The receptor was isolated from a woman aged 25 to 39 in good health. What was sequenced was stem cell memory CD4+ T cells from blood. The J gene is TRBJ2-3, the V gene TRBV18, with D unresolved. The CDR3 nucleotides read TGTGCCAGCTCACCACCCGCAGGAGATACGCAGTATTTT. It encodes CASSPPAGDTQYF.